Below are 28 T cell receptor beta chains sequenced from a single sample in a study of circulating tumor DNA in untreated peripheral T-cell lymphoma. Some clones are missing from TCRdb's copy, which holds only in-frame ones; the method was immunoSEQ multiplex PCR. The sample yields fewer than 3,500 clones, roughly three fifths seen once. The specimen was tumor tissue. Receptor source: a human donor with peripheral T-cell lymphoma.

The J gene is TRBJ2-7, the V gene TRBV11-3; D ambiguous. Trimming took off 5 bases at V and 4 bases at J, with 15 bases between the two ends. The germline V gene has CDR1 SGHNT and CDR2 YENEEA. The CDR3 is 14 residues long. Here the CDR3 reads CASSNRNLPYEQYF. The CDR3 region has the DNA TGTGCCAGCAGCAATCGGAACCTCCCTTACGAGCAGTACTTC.

Only one count was recorded for this clone. The chain combines TRBV19 with TRBJ1-6; D uncertain. The length of the CDR3 is 15 residues. Looked up from germline, CDR1 is LNHDA and CDR2 is SQIVND (reference sequence). Trimming pared 5 bases from V and 6 bases from J, leaving 14 bases between. The CDR3 loop is CASSPFGSSNSPLHF. CDR3 coding DNA: TGTGCCAGTAGTCCGTTCGGGAGTAGTAATTCACCCCTCCACTTT.

The chain carries TRBV5-1 and TRBJ1-2; 7 bases map to TRBD1. From germline, CDR1 is SGHRS and CDR2 YFSETQ. The CDR3 totals 15 residues. After removal of 0 bases from V and 8 bases from J, the junction contained 10 bases not matched to a gene. The CDR3 DNA reads TGCGCCAGCAGCTTGGGTGGACAGGCGCAGGCCGGCTACACCTTC. Translating it yields CASSLGGQAQAGYTF.

V gene TRBV29-1 combines with J gene TRBJ2-1; unclear D gene. The germline CDR1 and CDR2 sequences are SQVTM and ANQGSEA. The CDR3 length is 15 residues. V shed 2 bases and J shed 8 bases, with 19 bases lying between them. In nucleotides, the CDR3 is TGCAGCGTTGAAACTGGGAACTCAGTTGTTGATGAGCAGTTCTTC. Encoded protein: CSVETGNSVVDEQFF.

The count of this clone is one. The chain uses TRBV6-7 and TRBJ2-1; D is perhaps TRBD2 (6 bases). TRBV6-7 is an ORF; its function is uncertain. The CDR3 totals 15 residues. V was clipped by 4 bases and J by 4 bases, with 14 bases between them. The CDR3 DNA is TGTGCCAGCAGTTCCGGCCTAGCGTTGTACAATGAGCAGTTCTTC. It encodes CASSSGLALYNEQFF.

By share, this clone ranks as large. The CDR3 sequence is CASVDRGHGYTF. Written as DNA, the CDR3 is TGTGCCAGCGTGGACAGGGGACATGGCTACACCTTC. The rearrangement uses TRBV28 and TRBJ1-2; 9 bases fit TRBD1. The CDR3 consists of 12 residues. The V gene's germline CDR1 is MDHEN and CDR2 SYDVKM. V shed 8 bases, J shed 6 bases, and the junction held 4 bases outside the gene matches.

The genes are TRBV9 and TRBJ1-2; D is unclear. The germline V gene encodes CDR1 SGDLS and CDR2 YYNGEE. V was shortened by 0 bases and J by 0 bases, with 15 bases between the two germline ends. This CDR3 is built from 17 residues. DNA for the CDR3: TGTGCCAGCAGCGTAGCGAAGGCGGACGCTGCTAACTATGGCTACACCTTC. This encodes CASSVAKADAANYGYTF.

The V gene is TRBV12-5, the J gene TRBJ1-2, with no clear D. The CDR3 is 15 amino acids. Germline V gives CDR1 LGHNT, CDR2 FRNRAP. V lost 6 bases, J lost 3 bases, and 17 bases lay in between. The CDR3: CASGPSLGRDYGYTF. As DNA, the CDR3 is TGTGCTAGTGGCCCATCCTTGGGGAGGGACTATGGCTACACCTTC.

The rearrangement joins TRBV6-8 to TRBJ1-1, with a possible D match to TRBD1 (6 bases). V was clipped by 0 bases and J by 0 bases, with 8 bases between them. Germline CDR1 MNHGY, CDR2 SAAAGT. The CDR3 is made up of 15 amino acids. The CDR3 is CASSYSGAMNTEAFF. The CDR3 nucleotides read TGTGCCAGCAGTTACTCGGGGGCAATGAACACTGAAGCTTTCTTT.

The V call is TRBV25-1, the J call TRBJ2-3, with 8 bases identical to TRBD1. Germline loops: CDR1 MGHDK, CDR2 SYGVNS. The V segment lost 4 bases and the J segment 1 base; nucleotides outside the gene matches: 4. CDR3 length equals 15 residues. CDR3 region: CASSVPTGGTDTQYF. The CDR3, as DNA: TGTGCCAGCAGTGTCCCGACAGGGGGCACAGATACGCAGTATTTT.

This clone has more than one count but fewer than ten. This chain joins TRBV27 and TRBJ2-3; tentatively, D is TRBD1 (6 bases). V lost 3 bases, J lost 1 base, and 14 bases lay in between. The CDR3 extends over 16 amino acids. Germline V gives CDR1 MNHEY, CDR2 SMNVEV (reference sequence). CDR3 sequence reads: CASSFPGERGTDTQYF. The CDR3 DNA is TGTGCCAGCAGTTTCCCAGGGGAGAGGGGCACAGATACGCAGTATTTT.

The V and J genes are TRBV7-6 and TRBJ1-5, with D unresolved. Germline CDR1 reads SGHVS; CDR2 reads FNYEAQ. V gave up 3 bases and J gave up 1 base, with 10 bases separating them. This CDR3 has 15 residues. The CDR3 region has the DNA TGTGCCAGCAGCTTGGCCGGTTTAAGCAATCAGCCCCAGCATTTT. It translates to CASSLAGLSNQPQHF.

This chain joins TRBV6-8 and TRBJ2-1, with 9 bases identical to TRBD1. This CDR3 is 16 amino acids long. Germline V CDR1 and CDR2: MNHGY, SAAAGT. The junction had 12 bases not matched to a gene; V was cut back by 6 bases and J by 6 bases. Written as DNA, the CDR3 is TGTGCCAGCAGGAGCACAGGGGGCGCGTGGTTCAATGAGCAGTTCTTC. Protein product: CASRSTGGAWFNEQFF.

The chain uses TRBV19 and TRBJ1-5; D remains unclear. Germline loops: CDR1 LNHDA, CDR2 SQIVND (reference sequence). Trimming left V 9 bases short and J 7 bases short, with 13 bases between. CDR3 length equals 12 residues. The CDR3, as DNA: TGTGCCAGCGTTGTAGGAGGCCAGCCCCAGCATTTT. This sequence encodes CASVVGGQPQHF.

This clone came up a few times. This chain joins TRBV19 and TRBJ1-4; D perhaps matches TRBD1 (5 bases). Per the germline V gene, CDR1 is LNHDA and CDR2 is SQIVND (reference sequence). Between the trimmed V and J ends, which lost 4 bases and 13 bases, there was a span of 19 bases. The CDR3 sequence is 14 residues long. CDR3 region: CASSTDRDSRGLFF. The CDR3 DNA follows: TGTGCCAGTAGTACAGACCGGGACTCCCGTGGACTGTTTTTT.

V and J are TRBV6-1 and TRBJ1-1; maybe TRBD1 (6 bases). Trimming took off 0 bases at V and 3 bases at J, with 23 bases between the two ends. CDR3 length: 19 residues. CDR1 MNHNS and CDR2 SASEGT come from the germline V gene. As DNA, the CDR3 is TGTGCCAGCAGTGAAGCGCTTCGGTTATTATCCGGACAGCACACTGAAGCTTTCTTT. Translating it yields CASSEALRLLSGQHTEAFF.

This chain uses TRBV11-3 with TRBJ2-5; no reliable D call. The CDR3 consists of 14 residues. The V and J ends lost 7 bases and 3 bases respectively, with 15 bases between them. The germline V gene encodes CDR1 SGHNT and CDR2 YENEEA. Here the CDR3 reads CASIPLYPEETQYF. In DNA, the CDR3 is TGTGCCAGCATCCCCCTATACCCGGAAGAGACCCAGTACTTC.

The CDR3 DNA follows: TGTGCCAGTATCCGACGGAATCTAGACGCTGAAGCTTTCTTT. This sequence encodes CASIRRNLDAEAFF. The V gene is TRBV19, the J gene TRBJ1-1, with D uncertain. CDR3 length equals 14 residues. Trimming removed 7 bases from V and 6 bases from J, with 18 bases in between. Germline V gene lookup returns CDR1 LNHDA and CDR2 SQIVND (reference sequence).

The rearrangement joins TRBV7-8 to TRBJ2-1; perhaps TRBD1 as D (6 bases). CDR1 is SGHVS and CDR2 is FQNEAQ in the germline V gene. The ends were cut back, 6 bases at V and 6 bases at J, with 15 bases in the middle. The CDR3 sequence is 14 residues long. The CDR3 sequence is CASSTIQGFNEQFF. The CDR3 DNA reads as TGTGCCAGCAGTACAATACAGGGTTTCAATGAGCAGTTCTTC.

This clone was recorded only once. V usage is TRBV19 and J usage is TRBJ2-7, with D possibly called TRBD1 or TRBD2 (5 bases each). With 3 bases removed from V and 7 bases from J, the gap between germline ends came to 10 bases. Germline V gene data show CDR1 as LNHDA and CDR2 as SQIVND (reference sequence). This CDR3 spans 12 amino acids. Here the CDR3 reads CASSMPWGEQYF. For the CDR3, the DNA is TGTGCCAGTAGTATGCCGTGGGGGGAGCAGTACTTC. The full variable domain, in which reference TRBV19 and TRBJ2-7 provide the parts outside the CDR3, is DGGITQSPKYLFRKEGQNVTLSCEQNLNHDAMYWYRQDPGQGLRLIYYSQIVNDFQKGDIAEGYSVSREKKESFPLTVTSAQKNPTAFYLCASSMPWGEQYFGPGTRLTVT.

The chain is built from TRBV6-8 and TRBJ2-7; D is ambiguous. The germline V and J ends were trimmed by 5 bases and 0 bases, with 11 bases remaining between them. CDR1 MNHGY and CDR2 SAAAGT come from the germline V gene. CDR3 length: 14 residues. The CDR3 bases are TGTGCCAGCAGTCCCTATGGTAGCTCCTACGAGCAGTACTTC. Protein: CASSPYGSSYEQYF.

This clone was seen a few times. J is TRBJ1-4 and V is TRBV5-1, with TRBD1 as a possible D gene (5 bases). The V gene lost 0 bases and the J gene lost 7 bases, with 10 bases spanning the gap. The germline gives CDR1 SGHRS, CDR2 YFSETQ. The CDR3 is 14 residues long. The CDR3, as DNA: TGCGCCAGCAGCTTGGGTGGGGCGTCTGAAAAACTGTTTTTT. Amino acids: CASSLGGASEKLFF.

V gene TRBV7-7 combines with J gene TRBJ1-1; D unclear. Germline V CDR1 and CDR2: SSHAT, FNYEAQ (reference sequence). This CDR3 has 14 amino acids. Trimming shortened V by 10 bases and J by 3 bases, and 18 bases separated the two germline ends. CDR3 residues: CATSQDRGDTEAFF. The CDR3 DNA follows: TGTGCCACCTCACAAGATCGTGGGGACACTGAAGCTTTCTTT.

CDR3 nucleotide sequence: TGTGCCAGCAGTCCCCTGGGCGGTCTTCCCTACGAGCAGTACTTC. Translation gives CASSPLGGLPYEQYF. The chain has TRBV6-8 and TRBJ2-7; D ambiguous. The germline gives CDR1 MNHGY, CDR2 SAAAGT. CDR3 size: 15 residues. Trimming removed 5 bases at V and 2 bases at J, with 16 bases between.

This clone occurred a few times. The chain employs TRBV30 and TRBJ1-1; weak D call: TRBD1 (5 bases). CDR1 is GTSNPN, CDR2 SVGIG, per germline (reference sequence). This CDR3 contains 14 residues. V lost 5 bases to trimming and J lost 0 bases, with 13 bases between them. The CDR3 sequence is CAWQGSALNTEAFF. CDR3 nucleotides: TGTGCCTGGCAGGGCAGCGCCTTGAACACTGAAGCTTTCTTT.

V is TRBV29-1 and J is TRBJ2-3, with D perhaps TRBD1 (6 bases). The CDR3 covers 14 residues. V lost 4 bases to trimming and J lost 2 bases, with 13 bases between them. CDR1 is SQVTM, CDR2 ANQGSEA, per germline. The CDR3 sequence is CSVGAGEITDTQYF. CDR3 nucleotides: TGCAGCGTTGGCGCAGGGGAAATCACAGATACGCAGTATTTT.

CDR3 region: CASSSGQTTSYEQYF. The CDR3 DNA is TGCGCCAGCAGTTCCGGACAGACTACCTCCTACGAGCAGTACTTC. The chain is built from TRBV5-1 and TRBJ2-7, with a weak D call TRBD1 (6 bases). Trimming took 5 bases from V and 0 from J, leaving 15 bases between them. Per the germline V gene, CDR1 is SGHRS and CDR2 is YFSETQ. The CDR3 length is 15 residues. Together with reference TRBV5-1 and TRBJ2-7, the CDR3 gives the full variable domain: KAGVTQTPRYLIKTRGQQVTLSCSPISGHRSVSWYQQTPGQGLQFLFEYFSETQRNKGNFPGRFSGRQFSNSRSEMNVSTLELGDSALYLCASSSGQTTSYEQYFGPGTRLTVT.

The chain has TRBV6-8 and TRBJ1-2, with 9 positions matching TRBD1. V lost 2 bases to trimming and J lost 4 bases; unmatched junction nucleotides: 5. Germline values: CDR1 MNHGY, CDR2 SAAAGT. There are 15 residues in the CDR3. The DNA of the CDR3 is TGTGCCAGCAGTTACGCCCCGGACAGGGGCTATGGCTACACCTTC. Translating gives CASSYAPDRGYGYTF.